This TCR beta chain originates from a study of graft-versus-host responses after intestinal transplantation. Study background: Anti-thymocyte globulin was used for induction in all recipients, who then took tacrolimus and steroids for roughly 3 years.

The study, taken as a whole, reports: The highest levels of circulating GvH clones went along with early declines in HvG clones after transplant.

For this clone: Its antigen is unidentified.

Repertoires were generated with immunoSEQ multiplex PCR, while TCRdb's copy carries only in-frame clones and drops some. The sample lists approximately 89,000 clones; approximately 92% were seen once. The sample was PBMCs, taken around 450 days after intestinal transplant. The TCR comes from a human patient who received an intestinal transplant, so some T cells may come from the graft donor.

The CDR3 protein is CASSFAGHISYTF. CDR3 DNA: TGTGCCAGCAGCTTTGCGGGACACATTTCCTACACCTTC. J is TRBJ1-2 and V is TRBV7-9; perhaps TRBD1 as D (6 bases). CDR1 SEHNR and CDR2 FQNEAQ come from the germline V gene (reference sequence). The V end lost 3 bases, the J end lost 10 bases, and 15 bases lay between the germline ends. The CDR3 length is 13 residues.